This section outlines one TCR beta chain sequence together with its context. Its antigen is as yet unknown. The PCR had 60 Vbeta and 13 Jbeta primers. Sequencing used immunoSEQ multiplex PCR; TCRdb keeps in-frame clones, though not all of them. The sample consists of some 120,000 clones, 79% of them appearing once. This entry is derived from a study of cytomegalovirus exposure and HLA in healthy donors. This cohort consisted of healthy bone marrow donors. The CDR3 is made up of 15 amino acids. V was pared by 4 bases and J by 0 bases, with 6 bases of the junction left unmatched. The germline gives CDR1 LNHDA, CDR2 SQIVND (reference sequence). Study-level results: In a later analysis, parvovirus B19, influenza, CMV and Epstein-Barr virus appeared linked to several top co-occurrence clusters. A missense variant in DCLRE1C was later tied to TCR beta V- and J-gene trimming. The classifier was said to identify cytomegalovirus status with high specificity and sensitivity.

The sample consisted of PBMCs. The rearrangement links TRBV19 to TRBJ2-7; 7 positions match TRBD2. The TCR sequence derives from a man aged 18 to 29 in good health and CMV-seronegative. The CDR3 sequence: CASSRVGGSSYEQYF. In DNA, the CDR3 is TGTGCCAGTAGTAGGGTTGGCGGGAGCTCCTACGAGCAGTACTTC.